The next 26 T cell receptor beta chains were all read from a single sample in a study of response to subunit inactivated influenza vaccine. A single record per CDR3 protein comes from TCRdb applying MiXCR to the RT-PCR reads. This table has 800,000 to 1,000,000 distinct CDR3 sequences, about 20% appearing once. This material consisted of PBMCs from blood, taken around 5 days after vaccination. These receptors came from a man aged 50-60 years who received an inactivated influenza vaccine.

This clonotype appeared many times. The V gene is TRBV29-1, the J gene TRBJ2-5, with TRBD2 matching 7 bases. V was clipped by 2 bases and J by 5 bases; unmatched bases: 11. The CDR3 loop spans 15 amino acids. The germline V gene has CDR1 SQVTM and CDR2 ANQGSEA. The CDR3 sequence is CSVEREGMAWETQYF. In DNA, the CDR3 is TGCAGCGTTGAAAGGGAGGGAATGGCCTGGGAGACCCAGTACTTC.

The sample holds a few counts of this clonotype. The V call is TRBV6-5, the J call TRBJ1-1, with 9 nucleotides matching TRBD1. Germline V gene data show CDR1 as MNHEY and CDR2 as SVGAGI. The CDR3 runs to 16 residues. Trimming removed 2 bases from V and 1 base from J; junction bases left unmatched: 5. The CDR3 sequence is CASSYVQGAPNTEAFF. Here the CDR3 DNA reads TGTGCCAGCAGTTACGTACAGGGGGCCCCGAACACTGAAGCTTTCTTT.

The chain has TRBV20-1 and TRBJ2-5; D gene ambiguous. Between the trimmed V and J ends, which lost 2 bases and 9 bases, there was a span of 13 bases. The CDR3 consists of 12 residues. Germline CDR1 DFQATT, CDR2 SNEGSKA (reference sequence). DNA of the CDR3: TGCAGTGCTAGAACCTCGTTTAATTCCCAGTACTTC. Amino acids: CSARTSFNSQYF.

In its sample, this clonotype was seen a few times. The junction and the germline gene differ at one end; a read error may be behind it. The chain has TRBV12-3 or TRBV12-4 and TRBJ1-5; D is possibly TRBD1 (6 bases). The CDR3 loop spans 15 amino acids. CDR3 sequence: CASRLDRSLNQPQHF. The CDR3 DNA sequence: TGTGCCAGCAGGTTAGACAGGAGCCTTAATCAGCCCCAGCATTTT.

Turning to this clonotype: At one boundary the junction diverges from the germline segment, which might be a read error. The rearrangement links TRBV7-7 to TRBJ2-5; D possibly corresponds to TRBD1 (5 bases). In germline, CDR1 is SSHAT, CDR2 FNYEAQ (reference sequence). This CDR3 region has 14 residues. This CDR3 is CASSTPGRPETQYF. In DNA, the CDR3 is TGTGCTAGCAGCACGCCAGGGCGGCCAGAGACCCAGTACTTC.

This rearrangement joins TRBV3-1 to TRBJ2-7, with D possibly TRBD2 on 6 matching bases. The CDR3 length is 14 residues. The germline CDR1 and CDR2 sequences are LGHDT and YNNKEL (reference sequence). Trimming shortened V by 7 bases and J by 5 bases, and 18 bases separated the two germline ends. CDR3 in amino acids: CASMLRGLSNEQYF. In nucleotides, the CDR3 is TGTGCCAGCATGTTGCGGGGTCTTTCCAACGAGCAGTACTTC.

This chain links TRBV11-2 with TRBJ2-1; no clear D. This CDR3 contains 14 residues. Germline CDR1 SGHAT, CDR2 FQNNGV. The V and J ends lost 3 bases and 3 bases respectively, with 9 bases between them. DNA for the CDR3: TGTGCCAGCAGCTTTTCCCTCATCTACAATGAGCAGTTCTTC. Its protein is CASSFSLIYNEQFF.

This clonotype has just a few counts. CDR3 DNA sequence: TGTGCCAGCAGACCTAGCGGGAGGTTGTCCAATGAGCAGTTCTTC. Its protein product is CASRPSGRLSNEQFF. The chain couples TRBV6-1 to TRBJ2-1; 11 bases are shared with TRBD2. The CDR3 runs 15 residues. V shed 6 bases, J shed 6 bases, and the junction held 7 bases outside the gene matches. Germline CDR1 and CDR2: MNHNS and SASEGT.

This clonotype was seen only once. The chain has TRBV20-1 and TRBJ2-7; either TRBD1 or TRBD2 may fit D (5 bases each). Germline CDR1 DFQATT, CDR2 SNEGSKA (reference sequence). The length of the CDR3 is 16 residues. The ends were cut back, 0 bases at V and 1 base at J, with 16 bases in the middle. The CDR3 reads CSARDDKGPLSYEQYF. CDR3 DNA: TGCAGTGCTAGAGATGACAAGGGACCCTTATCCTACGAGCAGTACTTC.

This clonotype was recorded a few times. The CDR3 protein is CASSQEIFLGVGNTIYF. The CDR3 nucleotides are TGCGCCAGCAGCCAAGAAATCTTTTTGGGGGTCGGAAACACCATATATTTT. The genes are TRBV4-3 and TRBJ1-3; maybe TRBD1 (5 bases). The V end was cut by 0 bases, the J end by 4 bases, with 16 bases between. The CDR3 extends over 17 amino acids. The germline CDR1 and CDR2 sequences are LGHNA and YSLEER.

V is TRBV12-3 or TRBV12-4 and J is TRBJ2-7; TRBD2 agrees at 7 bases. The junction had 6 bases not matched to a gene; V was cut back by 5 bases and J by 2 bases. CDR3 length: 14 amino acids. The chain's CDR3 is CASSSGASTYEQYF. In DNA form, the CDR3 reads TGTGCCAGCAGTAGCGGGGCTTCTACCTACGAGCAGTACTTC.

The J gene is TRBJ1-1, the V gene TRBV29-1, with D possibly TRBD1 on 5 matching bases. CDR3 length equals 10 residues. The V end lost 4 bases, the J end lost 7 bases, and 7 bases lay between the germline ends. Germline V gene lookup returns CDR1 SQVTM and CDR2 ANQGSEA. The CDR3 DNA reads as TGCAGCGTTGGACAGATTGAAGCTTTCTTT. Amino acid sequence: CSVGQIEAFF.

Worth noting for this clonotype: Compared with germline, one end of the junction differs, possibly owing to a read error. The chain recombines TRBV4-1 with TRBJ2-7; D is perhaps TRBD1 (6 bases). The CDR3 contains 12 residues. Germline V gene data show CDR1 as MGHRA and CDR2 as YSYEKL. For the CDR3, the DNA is TGCGCCAGCAGCCAAGTGGGGGCCCCCCCAACTTTC. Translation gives CASSQVGAPPTF.

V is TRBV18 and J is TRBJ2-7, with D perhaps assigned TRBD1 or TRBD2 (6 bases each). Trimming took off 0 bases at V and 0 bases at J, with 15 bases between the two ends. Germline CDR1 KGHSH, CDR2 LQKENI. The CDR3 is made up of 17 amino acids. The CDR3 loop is CASSPPGARDGSYEQYF. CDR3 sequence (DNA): TGTGCCAGCTCACCACCGGGGGCGCGGGACGGCTCCTACGAGCAGTACTTC. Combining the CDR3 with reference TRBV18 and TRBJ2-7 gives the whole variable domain NAGVMQNPRHLVRRRGQEARLRCSPMKGHSHVYWYRQLPEEGLKFMVYLQKENIIDESGMPKERFSAEFPKEGPSILRIQQVVRGDSAAYFCASSPPGARDGSYEQYFGPGTRLTVT.

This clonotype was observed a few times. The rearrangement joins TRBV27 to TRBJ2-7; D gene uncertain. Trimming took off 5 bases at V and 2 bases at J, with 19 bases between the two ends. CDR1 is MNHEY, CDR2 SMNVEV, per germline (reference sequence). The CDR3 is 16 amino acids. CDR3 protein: CASSRASSSPTYEQYF. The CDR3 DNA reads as TGTGCCAGCAGTCGAGCGAGCAGTAGCCCAACCTACGAGCAGTACTTC.

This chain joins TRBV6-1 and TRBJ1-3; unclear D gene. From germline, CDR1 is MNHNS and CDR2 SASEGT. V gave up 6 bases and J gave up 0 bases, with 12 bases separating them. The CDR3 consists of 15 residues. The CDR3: CASRPGVYSGNTIYF. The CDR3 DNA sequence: TGTGCCAGCAGACCCGGGGTCTACTCTGGAAACACCATATATTTT.

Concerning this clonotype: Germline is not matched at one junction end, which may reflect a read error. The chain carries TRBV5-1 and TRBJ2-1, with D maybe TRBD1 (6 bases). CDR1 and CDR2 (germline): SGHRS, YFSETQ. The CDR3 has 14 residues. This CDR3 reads CASSLVRTANEQFF. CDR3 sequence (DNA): TGCGCCAGCAGTTTGGTCCGGACAGCCAATGAGCAGTTCTTC.

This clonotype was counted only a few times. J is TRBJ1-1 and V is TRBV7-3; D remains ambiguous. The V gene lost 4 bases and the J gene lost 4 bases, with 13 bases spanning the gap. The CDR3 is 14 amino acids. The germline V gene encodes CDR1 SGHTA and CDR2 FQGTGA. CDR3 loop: CASSSGAGFTEAFF. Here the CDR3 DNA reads TGTGCCAGCAGCTCAGGTGCGGGGTTCACTGAAGCTTTCTTT.

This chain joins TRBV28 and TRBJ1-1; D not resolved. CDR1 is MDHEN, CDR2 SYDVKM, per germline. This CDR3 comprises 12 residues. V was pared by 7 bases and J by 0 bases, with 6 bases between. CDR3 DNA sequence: TGTGCCAGCACAGAGCTGAACACTGAAGCTTTCTTT. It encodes CASTELNTEAFF.

The CDR3 spells CASSQVHTSGRRAYNEQFF. The CDR3 DNA follows: TGCGCCAGCAGCCAAGTTCACACTAGCGGGAGGCGTGCCTACAATGAGCAGTTCTTC. V gene TRBV4-1 combines with J gene TRBJ2-1; 12 nucleotides agree with TRBD2. This CDR3 has 19 residues. Germline V gives CDR1 MGHRA, CDR2 YSYEKL. The ends lost 1 base at V and 2 bases at J; junction bases unmatched: 9.

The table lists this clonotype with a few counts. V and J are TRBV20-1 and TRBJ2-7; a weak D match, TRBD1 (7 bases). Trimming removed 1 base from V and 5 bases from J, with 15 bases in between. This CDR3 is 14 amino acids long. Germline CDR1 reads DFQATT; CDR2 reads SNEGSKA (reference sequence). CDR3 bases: TGCAGTGCTAGAGCAGGGGGGCATGTCAACGAGCAGTACTTC. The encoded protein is CSARAGGHVNEQYF.

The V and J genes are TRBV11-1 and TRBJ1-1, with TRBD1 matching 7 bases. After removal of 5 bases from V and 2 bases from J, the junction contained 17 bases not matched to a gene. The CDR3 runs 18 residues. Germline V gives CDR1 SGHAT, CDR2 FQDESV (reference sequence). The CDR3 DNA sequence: TGTGCCAGCAGCGTACCTCGATGGGACAGTATGCGCAACACTGAAGCTTTCTTT. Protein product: CASSVPRWDSMRNTEAFF.

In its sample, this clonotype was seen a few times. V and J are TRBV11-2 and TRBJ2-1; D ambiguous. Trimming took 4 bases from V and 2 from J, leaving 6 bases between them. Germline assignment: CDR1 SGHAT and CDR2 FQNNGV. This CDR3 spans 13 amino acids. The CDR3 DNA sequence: TGTGCCAGCAGCTCCAGAGCCTACAATGAGCAGTTCTTC. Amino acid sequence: CASSSRAYNEQFF.

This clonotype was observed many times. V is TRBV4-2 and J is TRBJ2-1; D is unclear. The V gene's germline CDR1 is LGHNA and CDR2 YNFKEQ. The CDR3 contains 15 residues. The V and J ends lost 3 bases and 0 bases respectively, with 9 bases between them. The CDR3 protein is CASSHTTSSYNEQFF. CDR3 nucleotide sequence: TGTGCCAGCAGCCATACGACAAGCTCCTACAATGAGCAGTTCTTC.

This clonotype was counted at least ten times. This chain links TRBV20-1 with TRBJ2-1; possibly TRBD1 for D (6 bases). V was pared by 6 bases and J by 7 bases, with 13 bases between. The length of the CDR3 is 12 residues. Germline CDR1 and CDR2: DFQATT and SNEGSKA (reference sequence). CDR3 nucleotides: TGCAGTGCGCGGACAGACGGGAATGAGCAGTTCTTC. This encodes CSARTDGNEQFF.

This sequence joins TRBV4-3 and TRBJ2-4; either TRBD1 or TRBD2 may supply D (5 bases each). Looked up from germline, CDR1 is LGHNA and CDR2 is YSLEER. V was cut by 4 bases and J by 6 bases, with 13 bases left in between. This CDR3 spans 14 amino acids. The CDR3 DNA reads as TGCGCCAGCAGCCCCCATCTCGGGGCAAACATTCAGTACTTC. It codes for CASSPHLGANIQYF.